The rows below give T cell receptor beta chains drawn from one sample of a study of blood T cell repertoires in COVID-19. The repertoire was sequenced with immunoSEQ multiplex PCR; TCRdb's copy has only in-frame clones and lacks some. Here the sample spans under 450,000 clones, roughly 88% being singletons. Sequencing was performed on peripheral blood. The receptors come from a woman in her forties or fifties with COVID-19, enrolled during active disease. CDR3s include the opening cysteine and the closing phenylalanine or tryptophan. A D gene is named only where the DNA matches it firmly. Expanded clones get a size class; other rows say once, few or many, or leave the size out.

>-|TRBV28|TRBD1|TRBJ1-4
CASSTLGQGNEKLFF
TGTGCCAGCAGTACGCTAGGACAGGGTAATGAAAAACTGTTTTTT
>-|TRBV2|TRBD1|TRBJ1-4
CASSGNRGTNEKLFF
TGTGCCAGCAGTGGTAACAGGGGCACTAATGAAAAACTGTTTTTT
>-|TRBV5-5|TRBD1|TRBJ1-1
CASSLLQQGLNTEAFF
TGTGCCAGCAGCCTCCTCCAACAGGGGCTGAACACTGAAGCTTTCTTT
>-|TRBV4-2|TRBD2|TRBJ2-4
CASSRDPRTSGGPTGIQYF
TGTGCCAGCAGCCGAGACCCGAGGACTAGCGGGGGCCCTACGGGCATTCAGTACTTC
>once|TRBV9|-|TRBJ1-1
CASSVVLGQDTEAFF
TGTGCCAGCAGCGTAGTTTTGGGGCAGGACACTGAAGCTTTCTTT
>-|TRBV11-3|TRBD1|TRBJ1-1
CASSLGGGAGTEAFF
TGTGCCAGCAGCTTAGGAGGGGGCGCGGGCACTGAAGCTTTCTTT
>once|TRBV27|-|TRBJ1-1
CASSLSQGGTEAFF
TGTGCCAGCAGTTTATCACAGGGAGGGACTGAAGCTTTCTTT
>-|TRBV10-1|TRBD2|TRBJ2-3
CASSESTSGVGDTQYF
TGCGCCAGCAGTGAGTCGACTAGCGGGGTGGGAGATACGCAGTATTTT
>once|TRBV6-5|TRBD1|TRBJ1-1
CASSITQGVYTEAFF
TGTGCCAGCAGTATCACCCAGGGGGTTTACACTGAAGCTTTCTTT
>-|TRBV9|TRBD1|TRBJ1-2
CASSGTGVYGYTF
TGTGCCAGCAGTGGGACAGGTGTGTATGGCTACACCTTC
>-|TRBV11-2|TRBD2|TRBJ2-5
CASSLTETSLGETQYF
TGTGCCAGCAGCTTAACAGAGACTAGCCTCGGGGAGACCCAGTACTTC
>-|TRBV7-7|-|TRBJ1-2
CASSLLGGDGYTF
TGTGCCAGCAGCTTATTAGGAGGGGATGGCTACACCTTC
>-|TRBV6-5|-|TRBJ2-7
CASSWGDAQYF
TGTGCCAGCAGTTGGGGGGATGCGCAGTACTTC
>-|TRBV30|-|TRBJ1-1
CAWSIGDGGTFF
TGTGCCTGGAGTATAGGGGACGGGGGGACTTTCTTT
>-|TRBV19|TRBD1|TRBJ1-5
CASSTWTGGPDQPQHF
TGTGCCAGTAGTACTTGGACAGGGGGTCCGGATCAGCCCCAGCATTTT
>few|TRBV28|TRBD1|TRBJ1-4
CASRHHRDRREKLFF
TGTGCCAGCAGGCACCACCGGGACAGAAGGGAAAAACTGTTTTTT
>-|TRBV11-1|TRBD1|TRBJ1-4
CASSLISGGLGEKLFF
TGTGCCAGCAGCTTAATCTCAGGGGGACTCGGTGAAAAACTGTTTTTT
>-|TRBV20-1|-|TRBJ1-1
CSARAGPEAFF
TGCAGTGCTAGAGCAGGGCCGGAAGCTTTCTTT
>-|TRBV30|-|TRBJ1-2
CAWSFSLGYTF
TGTGCCTGGAGTTTCTCCCTTGGCTACACCTTC
>-|TRBV13|-|TRBJ2-3
CASSNSLRTDTQYF
TGTGCCAGCAGCAACTCCCTCCGCACAGATACGCAGTATTTT
>-|TRBV6-4|-|TRBJ1-1
CASSDEGGTEAFF
TGTGCCAGCAGTGACGAGGGAGGGACTGAAGCTTTCTTT
>-|TRBV6-6|-|TRBJ1-1
CASTNPGSWMDTEAFF
TGTGCCAGCACCAATCCGGGATCCTGGATGGACACTGAAGCTTTCTTT
>many|TRBV2|TRBD1|TRBJ1-5
CASKVRGQQPQHF
TGTGCCAGCAAGGTCAGGGGGCAGCAGCCCCAGCATTTT
>-|TRBV7-9|-|TRBJ1-1
CASSRGKMNTEAFF
TGTGCCAGCAGCCGAGGGAAAATGAACACTGAAGCTTTCTTT
>-|TRBV18|TRBD2|TRBJ2-1
CASSPERGGRNEQFF
TGTGCCAGCTCACCCGAGCGGGGGGGCCGGAATGAGCAGTTCTTC
>-|TRBV7-2|-|TRBJ2-2
CASSPRFALNTGELFF
TGTGCCAGCAGCCCGAGATTCGCCCTGAACACCGGGGAGCTGTTTTTT
>-|TRBV27|-|TRBJ2-3
CASSSVWDTQYF
TGTGCCAGCAGTTCGGTGTGGGATACGCAGTATTTT
>once|TRBV28|TRBD2|TRBJ2-5
CASMTSGGTQETQYF
TGTGCCAGCATGACTAGCGGGGGGACCCAAGAGACCCAGTACTTC
>-|TRBV28|TRBD1|TRBJ2-3
CASIPGQGPDTQYF
TGTGCCAGCATCCCGGGACAGGGTCCAGATACGCAGTATTTT
>-|TRBV19|-|TRBJ2-2
CASSNQGYAGELFF
TGTGCCAGTAGTAACCAGGGGTACGCCGGGGAGCTGTTTTTT
>-|TRBV2|-|TRBJ2-5
CASRGGESSNIETQYF
TGTGCCAGCAGAGGGGGGGAGAGCTCTAACATAGAGACCCAGTACTTC
>-|TRBV2|-|TRBJ2-7
CASMPVTYPSYEQYF
TGTGCCAGCATGCCCGTGACTTACCCCTCCTACGAGCAGTACTTC
>-|TRBV2|TRBD1|TRBJ2-7
CASRETGVRSYEQYF
TGTGCCAGCAGAGAGACAGGGGTCCGGTCCTACGAGCAGTACTTC
>-|TRBV9|-|TRBJ1-1
CASSVWGQDEAFF
TGTGCCAGCAGCGTATGGGGGCAAGATGAAGCTTTCTTT
>many|TRBV19|TRBD1|TRBJ1-1
CASSSTGDTEAFF
TGTGCCAGTAGCTCCACAGGGGACACTGAAGCTTTCTTT
>-|TRBV7-8|-|TRBJ1-1
CASSKRQGNTEAFF
TGTGCCAGCAGCAAACGTCAGGGGAACACTGAAGCTTTCTTT
>-|TRBV7-6|TRBD2|TRBJ2-7
CASSKSLGSGLEYYEQYF
TGTGCCAGCAGTAAGAGCTTAGGGTCGGGACTAGAATACTACGAGCAGTACTTC
>-|TRBV9|-|TRBJ1-3
CASQGASGNTIYF
TGTGCCAGCCAAGGGGCCTCTGGAAACACCATATATTTT
>-|TRBV6-5|-|TRBJ2-3
CASSYSRRGTDTQYF
TGTGCCAGCAGTTACTCCCGGCGGGGCACAGATACGCAGTATTTT
>once|TRBV11-2|TRBD1|TRBJ2-6
CASSWDRSLSGANVLTF
TGTGCCAGCAGCTGGGACAGGTCACTCTCTGGGGCCAACGTCCTGACTTTC
>-|TRBV6-6|-|TRBJ2-1
CASSYPGNEQFF
TGTGCCAGCAGTTACCCGGGCAATGAGCAGTTCTTC
>-|TRBV2|-|TRBJ1-2
CASSITGNGYTF
TGTGCCAGCAGTATCACAGGGAATGGCTACACCTTC
>-|TRBV11-3|-|TRBJ2-1
CASSLGADSSYNEQFF
TGTGCCAGCAGCTTAGGTGCAGACAGCTCCTACAATGAGCAGTTCTTC
>-|TRBV5-1|TRBD2|TRBJ2-3
CATRTSGGAADTQYF
TGCGCCACAAGGACTAGCGGGGGGGCGGCAGATACGCAGTATTTT
>-|TRBV29-1|TRBD2|TRBJ2-1
CSGERTSGANEQFF
TGCAGCGGAGAAAGGACTAGCGGGGCCAATGAGCAGTTCTTC
>-|TRBV6-6|TRBD1|TRBJ2-1
CASSFLPGQDNEQFF
TGTGCCAGCAGCTTTCTACCAGGACAGGACAATGAGCAGTTCTTC
>-|TRBV7-2|-|TRBJ1-3
CASSLGRQVGNTIYF
TGTGCCAGCAGCTTAGGTCGCCAGGTTGGAAACACCATATATTTT
>-|TRBV3-1/TRBV3-2|-|TRBJ1-3
CASSHLGTQGRGNTIYF
TGTGCCAGCAGCCATTTAGGGACTCAGGGCCGCGGAAACACCATATATTTT
>-|TRBV5-1|-|TRBJ2-3
CASSLGGMGTDTQYF
TGCGCCAGCAGCTTAGGGGGTATGGGCACAGATACGCAGTATTTT
>-|TRBV6-5|-|TRBJ2-2
CASSYSTANTGELFF
TGTGCCAGCAGTTACTCGACAGCGAACACCGGGGAGCTGTTTTTT